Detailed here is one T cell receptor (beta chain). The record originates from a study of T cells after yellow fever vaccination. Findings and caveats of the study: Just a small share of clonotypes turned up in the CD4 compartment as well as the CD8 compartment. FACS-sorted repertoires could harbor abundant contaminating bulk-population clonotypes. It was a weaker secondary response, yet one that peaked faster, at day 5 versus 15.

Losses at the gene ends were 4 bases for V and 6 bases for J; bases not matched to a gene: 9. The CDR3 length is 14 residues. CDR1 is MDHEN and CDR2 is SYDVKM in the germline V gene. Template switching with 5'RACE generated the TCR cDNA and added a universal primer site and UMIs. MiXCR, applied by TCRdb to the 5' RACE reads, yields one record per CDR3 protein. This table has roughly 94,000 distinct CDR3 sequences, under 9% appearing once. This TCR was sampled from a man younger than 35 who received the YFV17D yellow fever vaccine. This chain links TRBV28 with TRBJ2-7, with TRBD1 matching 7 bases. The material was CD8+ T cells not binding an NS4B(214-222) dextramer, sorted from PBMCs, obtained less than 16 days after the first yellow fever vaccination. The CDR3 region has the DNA TGTGCCAGCAGTTCCCTTGACAGGGTGATCGAGCAGTACGTC. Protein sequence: CASSSLDRVIEQYV.